The clone carrying this TCR beta chain was seen many times. Germline V gene lookup returns CDR1 LGHNA and CDR2 YSLEER. The CDR3 runs to 17 residues. V shed 0 bases and J 4 bases; nucleotides not matched to a gene: 9. These data come from a study of neurological immune-mediated disorders. TCRdb reanalysed the 5' RACE reads using MiXCR and keeps one entry per CDR3 protein. The data show around 70,000 distinct CDR3 sequences, around 3% seen once. Sequenced sample: PBMCs. This TCR came from a woman aged 50 to 60 with multiple sclerosis. The chain links TRBV4-3 to TRBJ2-1, with TRBD2 identical over 7 bases. The CDR3 loop is CASSQEGASGAYNEQFF. In nucleotides, the CDR3 is TGCGCCAGCAGCCAAGAAGGGGCGAGCGGGGCTTACAATGAGCAGTTCTTC.